This T cell receptor beta chain emerged from a study of T cell responses to AZD1222 COVID-19 vaccine (dated by TCRdb to 2020 to 2022). A note on the overall study: TCR sequencing was performed for more than 230 trial participants, of whom around 200 were given two doses of AZD1222 and some 26 were given two doses of MenACWY control vaccine. Trial participants were enrolled by age into subgroups of 18-55, 56-69 and 70-plus years, and 148, 28 and 57 TCR-sequenced participants, respectively, were included in these subgroups. General findings and caveats noted by the study authors: Reportedly, close to half of the unique spike-specific TCRs recognized epitopes lying outside the regions that are mutated in the B.1.351 and B.1.1.7 variants. The 56-69-year group was small, and its depth increase did not reach significance, likely because of low power. Spike-specific TCR breadth and depth rose significantly after two AZD1222 doses compared with day 0 and with MenACWY recipients. No day 14 peak-response samples were available, so repertoires were characterized only after the peak T cell response. Conclusions about previously exposed vaccinees were limited because only a handful of AZD1222 recipients were SARS-CoV-2 seropositive at baseline. Participants were mostly white British, with more females than males. The authors suggested clonal diversity may have been underestimated. CD4 TCRs associated with the vaccine covered the entire spike protein, and the dominant responses were in regions 160-218 and 743-854.

The meaning of the sample's time point label: about 28 days (+/-7) after the second vaccine dose. The sample's treatment or condition, from its label and the paper: meningococcal conjugate vaccine given as trial control. Samples from vaccinated people were obtained from the UK trials COV001 and COV002, which included a single-blind randomized controlled phase 2/3 trial of AZD1222 (ChAdOx1 nCoV-19) in healthy adults. For TCRbeta chain sequencing, PBMC samples were collected from trial participants at day 0 and at day 28 after the second dose. Remarks on this clone: Its specific antigen is unknown. Within one base of it there is no much larger clone, and no base qualities were kept.

The CDR3 regions of human TCRbeta chains were subjected to immunosequencing. In the paper's pipeline: TCRs in the repertoires were compared against a reference library of SARS-CoV-2-specific TCRs that had been generated with the MIRA antigen-specificity platform. Breadth was defined as the fraction of unique TCRs that were SARS-CoV-2-associated. Depth was defined as the fraction of total T cells that were SARS-CoV-2-associated. Using the MIRA data, each spike-specific TCR was assigned both to the spike region to which the TCR was reactive and to a CD4 or CD8 class. Log10-transformed breadth and depth values were compared by one-way ANOVA with Sidak's multiple comparisons tests. TCRdb mirrors the immuneACCESS table, restricted to in-frame sequences. Some clones are absent from its copies; in checked studies, under half trace to an unresolved V gene, and the reason for the others is unknown. V, J and clone size are taken as reported in that table, and D and trimming were inferred from the DNA itself. This sample lists some 200,000 clones; roughly 94% were detected once. Clones ranked in the top ten supply around 1.7% of the sample.

Sequenced material: peripheral blood, taken 28 days after the second dose of the MenACWY control vaccine. The sequence was collected from an adult who received the MenACWY meningococcal vaccine as a control.

CDR3 region: CASSLAPDGAGELFF. The DNA is TGCGCCAGCAGCTTGGCCCCAGACGGCGCCGGGGAGCTGTTTTTT. The V and J segments used are TRBV5-1 and TRBJ2-2; the D gene remains uncertain. In the germline V gene, CDR1 corresponds to SGHRS and CDR2 to YFSETQ. From its cysteine to its phenylalanine, the CDR3 spans 15 amino acids. The CDR3 DNA has 45 bases and is translated from base 1. The junction carries 12 bases between V and J, which are trimmed by 0 bases and 6 bases respectively.